This T cell receptor beta chain was sequenced in a study of immune evolution from preneoplasia to lung adenocarcinoma. Method: immunoSEQ multiplex PCR; TCRdb's copy keeps in-frame clones and lacks some. Of approximately 6,900 clones in the sample, over 70% are singletons; the top ten hold 15% to 20%. Remarks on this clone: Antigen: not known.

Patients had resection in Japan or China between about 2014 and 2018. Histologic diagnosis was independently verified by two lung pathologists. V lost 7 bases and J 3 bases, leaving 13 bases between the germline ends. The CDR3 sequence is 13 residues long. CDR1 is MNHNY, CDR2 SVGAGI, per germline (reference sequence). Study-level results: Top clone frequencies peaked in normal lung, apparently declining through invasive adenocarcinoma. Clonality was highest in normal lung, lower in later-stage lesions apparently.

J is TRBJ2-7 and V is TRBV6-6; maybe TRBD1 (5 bases). The sample was FFPE adjacent normal lung tissue. The receptor comes from a person between 65 and 79 years old with lung adenocarcinoma. The CDR3 region is CASTGRASYEQYF. The CDR3, as DNA: TGTGCCAGCACTGGCAGGGCAAGCTACGAGCAGTACTTC.